These 19 T cell receptor beta chains share one sample of origin, sequenced in a study of blood T cell repertoires in COVID-19. Using immunoSEQ multiplex PCR, the repertoire was profiled, and TCRdb retains in-frame clones only, with some absent. The sample has around 270,000 clones, approximately 90% seen once. Sequencing used peripheral blood. These receptors were obtained from a man in his 60s who had recovered from COVID-19.

The rearrangement links TRBV3-1 (or the pseudogene TRBV3-2) to TRBJ2-5, with TRBD1 matching 9 bases. The V gene's germline CDR1 is LGHDT and CDR2 YNNKEL (reference sequence). The CDR3 runs to 14 residues. V lost 4 bases, J lost 5 bases, and 5 bases stayed unmatched. CDR3 nucleotide sequence: TGTGCCAGCAGCCCGACAGGGGGTTTCGAGACCCAGTACTTC. Translating it yields CASSPTGGFETQYF.

This chain joins TRBV27 and TRBJ2-3; TRBD1 might be the D (5 bases). The CDR3 has 14 amino acids. V dropped 2 bases and J dropped 1 base, with 7 bases sitting between them. Germline CDR1 reads MNHEY; CDR2 reads SMNVEV (reference sequence). The CDR3 spells CASSLLGGTDTQYF. The CDR3 DNA sequence: TGTGCCAGCAGTTTACTAGGGGGCACAGATACGCAGTATTTT.

This chain connects TRBV3-1 (or the pseudogene TRBV3-2) to TRBJ1-5, with unresolved D. The CDR3 length is 13 residues. Per germline, CDR1 LGHDT and CDR2 YNNKEL (reference sequence). V was clipped by 4 bases and J by 9 bases, with 13 bases between them. CDR3 region: CASSPGRGAPQHF. The CDR3 bases are TGTGCCAGCAGCCCTGGTCGGGGAGCGCCCCAGCATTTT.

This sequence joins TRBV25-1 and TRBJ1-2; no reliable D call. The CDR3 loop spans 13 amino acids. The germline V gene has CDR1 MGHDK and CDR2 SYGVNS. V lost 7 bases and J 4 bases, leaving 13 bases between the germline ends. CDR3 in amino acids: CASKNGMAYGYTF. In DNA, the CDR3 is TGTGCCAGCAAGAACGGGATGGCCTATGGCTACACCTTC.

The chain links TRBV6-5 to TRBJ1-1; D is perhaps TRBD1 (6 bases). CDR3 length: 12 residues. The V and J ends lost 11 bases and 1 base respectively, with 11 bases between them. CDR1 and CDR2 from the germline V gene are MNHEY and SVGAGI. This CDR3 is CASAGANTEAFF. CDR3 DNA sequence: TGTGCCTCCGCGGGGGCGAACACTGAAGCTTTCTTT.

The chain joins TRBV3-1 (or the pseudogene TRBV3-2) to TRBJ2-1, with 9 bases that match TRBD1. Germline V gene data show CDR1 as LGHDT and CDR2 as YNNKEL (reference sequence). There are 16 residues in the CDR3. J gave up 3 bases and V 4 bases, and 7 bases lay outside the gene matches. CDR3 DNA: TGTGCCAGCAGCCCTGGCGGACAGGGGAACTACAATGAGCAGTTCTTC. Translated: CASSPGGQGNYNEQFF.

In this sample, this clone turned up once. This chain uses TRBV7-8 with TRBJ2-1; a weak D match, TRBD2 (6 bases). The germline gives CDR1 SGHVS, CDR2 FQNEAQ. Trimming stripped 5 bases from V and 5 bases from J, with 10 bases between. This CDR3 region has 13 residues. This CDR3 is CASSQGLNNEQFF. CDR3 nucleotides: TGTGCCAGCAGCCAGGGACTCAACAATGAGCAGTTCTTC.

The chain has TRBV3-1 (or the pseudogene TRBV3-2) and TRBJ2-1, with a weak D call TRBD1 (5 bases). V dropped 0 bases and J dropped 6 bases, with 18 bases sitting between them. The CDR3 covers 17 residues. Germline assignment: CDR1 LGHDT and CDR2 YNNKEL (reference sequence). The CDR3 region is CASSQERGLQAFNEQFF. Here the CDR3 DNA reads TGTGCCAGCAGCCAAGAGAGAGGTCTACAGGCCTTCAATGAGCAGTTCTTC.

V usage is TRBV6-5 and J usage is TRBJ2-5; D unresolved. Germline CDR1 MNHEY, CDR2 SVGAGI. This CDR3 has 16 amino acids. Trimming took 0 bases from V and 0 from J, leaving 11 bases between them. The CDR3 DNA reads as TGTGCCAGCAGTTACTCCGTGGCAGGATACCAAGAGACCCAGTACTTC. Translation gives CASSYSVAGYQETQYF.

This clone appeared a single time. The rearrangement uses TRBV20-1 and TRBJ1-2; no reliable D call. The CDR3 runs to 11 residues. Germline CDR1 is DFQATT and CDR2 is SNEGSKA (reference sequence). Trimming took 6 bases from V and 4 from J, leaving 9 bases between them. CDR3 nucleotide sequence: TGCAGTGCCCAGGAACCCTATGGCTACACCTTC. Translated: CSAQEPYGYTF.

The chain uses TRBV19 and TRBJ1-6; D not certain. The CDR3 length is 17 residues. Between the trimmed V and J ends, which lost 3 bases and 0 bases, there was a span of 12 bases. Germline values: CDR1 LNHDA, CDR2 SQIVND (reference sequence). CDR3 coding DNA: TGTGCCAGTAGTATGGTCAGACACCGCTCCTATAATTCACCCCTCCACTTT. This gives the protein CASSMVRHRSYNSPLHF.

The chain recombines TRBV6-2 or TRBV6-3 with TRBJ2-7; D is perhaps TRBD2 (6 bases). Germline CDR1 is MNHEY and CDR2 is SVGEGT. The CDR3 has 14 amino acids. V shed 4 bases and J shed 4 bases, with 14 bases lying between them. CDR3 residues: CASSSFVGTYEQYF. CDR3 DNA: TGTGCCAGCAGTTCTTTCGTGGGGACTTACGAGCAGTACTTC.

CDR3 loop: CASSWPGQKNIQYF. The CDR3 region has the DNA TGTGCCAGCAGCTGGCCGGGACAGAAAAACATTCAGTACTTC. The rearrangement joins TRBV5-6 to TRBJ2-4, with 7 bases lining up with TRBD1. The CDR3 loop spans 14 amino acids. Trimming cost V 3 bases and J 4 bases; bases outside gene matches: 4. Germline V gives CDR1 SGHDT, CDR2 YYEEEE.

The chain has TRBV3-1 (or the pseudogene TRBV3-2) and TRBJ1-2; maybe TRBD1 (5 bases). Germline V CDR1 and CDR2: LGHDT, YNNKEL (reference sequence). CDR3 length: 15 residues. V gave up 0 bases and J gave up 6 bases, with 14 bases separating them. The CDR3 DNA reads as TGTGCCAGCAGCCAAGATCTAGGAGGGGTTAATGGCTACACCTTC. This sequence encodes CASSQDLGGVNGYTF.

This chain joins TRBV18 and TRBJ1-4; TRBD1 agrees at 7 bases. With V trimmed by 0 bases and J by 10 bases, 5 bases remained unmatched. The CDR3 covers 14 residues. Germline V gives CDR1 KGHSH, CDR2 LQKENI. In DNA, the CDR3 is TGTGCCAGCTCACCACCGGGGCAGGGGGGAAAACTGTTTTTT. Protein product: CASSPPGQGGKLFF. Using reference TRBV18 and TRBJ1-4 for the parts outside the CDR3, the full variable domain is NAGVMQNPRHLVRRRGQEARLRCSPMKGHSHVYWYRQLPEEGLKFMVYLQKENIIDESGMPKERFSAEFPKEGPSILRIQQVVRGDSAAYFCASSPPGQGGKLFFGSGTQLSVL.

The chain has TRBV18 and TRBJ1-1; 7 bases fit TRBD1. This CDR3 has 14 residues. V was clipped by 2 bases and J by 4 bases; unmatched bases: 4. The V gene's germline CDR1 is KGHSH and CDR2 LQKENI. CDR3 region: CASSPDRVSTEAFF. CDR3 DNA sequence: TGTGCCAGCTCACCAGACAGGGTTAGCACTGAAGCTTTCTTT.

The chain joins TRBV5-5 to TRBJ2-3, with a possible D match to TRBD2 (5 bases). This CDR3 has 15 amino acids. Deletions cut 2 bases from V and 0 bases from J, with 10 bases between. Germline lookup yields CDR1 SGHKS and CDR2 YYEKEE (reference sequence). For the CDR3, the DNA is TGTGCCAGCAGCTTAGGCGGGCTTAGCACAGATACGCAGTATTTT. This encodes CASSLGGLSTDTQYF.

The V gene is TRBV6-5, the J gene TRBJ1-2; 10 bases map to TRBD1. Germline trimming cut 7 bases from V and 8 bases from J; bases unmatched to any gene: 7. The CDR3 has 13 residues. Per the germline V gene, CDR1 is MNHEY and CDR2 is SVGAGI. This CDR3 is CASTGDRGRGYTF. CDR3 DNA sequence: TGTGCCAGCACTGGAGACAGGGGGCGCGGCTACACCTTC.

This clone was counted a few times. The rearrangement joins TRBV12-5 to TRBJ1-6, with D uncertain. Germline V gene sequence: CDR1 LGHNT, CDR2 FRNRAP. Trimming shortened V by 7 bases and J by 0 bases, and 13 bases separated the two germline ends. The CDR3 has 16 residues. The CDR3 sequence: CASDPPRSSYNSPLHF. In DNA form, the CDR3 reads TGTGCTAGTGATCCGCCCCGGAGCTCCTATAATTCACCCCTCCACTTT.